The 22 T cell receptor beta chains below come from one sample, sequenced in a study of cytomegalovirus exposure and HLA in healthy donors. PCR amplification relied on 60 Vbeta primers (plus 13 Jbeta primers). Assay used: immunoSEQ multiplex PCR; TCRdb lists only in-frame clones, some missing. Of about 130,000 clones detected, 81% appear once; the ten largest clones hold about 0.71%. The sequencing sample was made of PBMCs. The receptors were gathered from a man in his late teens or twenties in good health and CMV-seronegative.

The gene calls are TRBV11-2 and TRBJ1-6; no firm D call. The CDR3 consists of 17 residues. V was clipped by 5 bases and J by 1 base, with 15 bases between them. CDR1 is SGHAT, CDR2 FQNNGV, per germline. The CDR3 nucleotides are TGTGCCAGCAGCCTCCCAGCGGGTTTTTCCTATAATTCACCCCTCCACTTT. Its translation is CASSLPAGFSYNSPLHF. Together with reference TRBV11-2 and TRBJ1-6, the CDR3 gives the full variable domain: EAGVAQSPRYKIIEKRQSVAFWCNPISGHATLYWYQQILGQGPKLLIQFQNNGVVDDSQLPKDRFSAERLKGVDSTLKIQPAKLEDSAVYLCASSLPAGFSYNSPLHFGNGTRLTVT.

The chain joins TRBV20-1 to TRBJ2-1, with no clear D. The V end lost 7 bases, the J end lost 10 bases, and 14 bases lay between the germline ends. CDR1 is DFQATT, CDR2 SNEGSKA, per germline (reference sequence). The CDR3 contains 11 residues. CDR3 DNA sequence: TGCAGTGTAAGTGGGCGAAACGAGCAGTTCTTC. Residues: CSVSGRNEQFF.

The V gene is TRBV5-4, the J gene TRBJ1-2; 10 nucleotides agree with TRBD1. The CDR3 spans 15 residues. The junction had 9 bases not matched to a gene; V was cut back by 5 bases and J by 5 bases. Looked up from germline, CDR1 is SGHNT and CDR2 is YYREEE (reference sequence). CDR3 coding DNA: TGTGCCAGCAGATACGAGGGACAGGGGAGATATGGCTACACCTTC. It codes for CASRYEGQGRYGYTF.

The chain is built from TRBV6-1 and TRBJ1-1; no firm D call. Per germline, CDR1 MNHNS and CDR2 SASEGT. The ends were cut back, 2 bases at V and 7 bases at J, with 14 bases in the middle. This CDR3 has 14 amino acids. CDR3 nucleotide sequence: TGTGCCAGCAGTGAAAAGGCAGGAAGGTTTGAAGCTTTCTTT. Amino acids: CASSEKAGRFEAFF.

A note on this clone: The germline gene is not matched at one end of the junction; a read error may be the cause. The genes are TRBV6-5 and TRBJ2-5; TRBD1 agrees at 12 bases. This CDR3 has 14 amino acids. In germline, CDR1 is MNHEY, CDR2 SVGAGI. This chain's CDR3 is CASSRDRGREIQYF. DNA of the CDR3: TGTGCCAGCAGTAGGGACAGGGGGCGAGAGATCCAGTACTTC.

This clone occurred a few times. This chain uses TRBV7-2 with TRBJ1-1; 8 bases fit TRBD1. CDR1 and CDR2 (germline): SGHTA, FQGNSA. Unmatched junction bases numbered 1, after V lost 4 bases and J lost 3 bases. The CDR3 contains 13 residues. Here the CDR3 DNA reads TGTGCCAGCAGCTGGGGACAGGACACTGAAGCTTTCTTT. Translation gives CASSWGQDTEAFF.

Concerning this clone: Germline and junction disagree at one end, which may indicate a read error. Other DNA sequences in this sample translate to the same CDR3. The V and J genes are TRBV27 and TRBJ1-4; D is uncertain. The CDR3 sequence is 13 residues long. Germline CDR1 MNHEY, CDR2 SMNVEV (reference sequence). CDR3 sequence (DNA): TGCGCCAGCAAGCGGTCAACTAATGAAAAACTGTTTTTT. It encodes CASKRSTNEKLFF.

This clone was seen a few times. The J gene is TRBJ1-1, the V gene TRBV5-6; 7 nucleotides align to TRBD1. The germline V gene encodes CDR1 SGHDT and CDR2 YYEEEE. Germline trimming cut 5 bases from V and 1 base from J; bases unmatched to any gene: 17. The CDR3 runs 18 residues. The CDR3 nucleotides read TGTGCCAGCAGTTCCTACTATACAGGGGTGGTAACGAACACTGAAGCTTTCTTT. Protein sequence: CASSSYYTGVVTNTEAFF. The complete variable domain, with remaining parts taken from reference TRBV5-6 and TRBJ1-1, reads DAGVTQSPTHLIKTRGQQVTLRCSPKSGHDTVSWYQQALGQGPQFIFQYYEEEERQRGNFPDRFSGHQFPNYSSELNVNALLLGDSALYLCASSSYYTGVVTNTEAFFGQGTRLTVV.

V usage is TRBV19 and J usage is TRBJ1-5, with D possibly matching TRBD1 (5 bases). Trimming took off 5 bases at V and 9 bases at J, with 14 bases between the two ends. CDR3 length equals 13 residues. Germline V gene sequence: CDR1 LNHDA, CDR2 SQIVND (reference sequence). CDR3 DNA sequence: TGTGCCAGTAGTTTGGGGAGGGGAATGCCCCAGCATTTT. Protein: CASSLGRGMPQHF.

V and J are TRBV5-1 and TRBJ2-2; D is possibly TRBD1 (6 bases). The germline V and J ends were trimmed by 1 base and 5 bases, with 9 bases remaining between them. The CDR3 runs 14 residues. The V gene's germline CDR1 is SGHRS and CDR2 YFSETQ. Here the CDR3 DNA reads TGCGCCAGCAGCTTGCCGGGGACAACCGGGGAGCTGTTTTTT. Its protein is CASSLPGTTGELFF.

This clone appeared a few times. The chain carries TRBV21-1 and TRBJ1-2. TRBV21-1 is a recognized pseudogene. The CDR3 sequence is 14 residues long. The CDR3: CASSPRAGHYGYTF. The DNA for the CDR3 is TGTGCCAGCAGCCCGCGAGCGGGACACTATGGCTACACCTTC.

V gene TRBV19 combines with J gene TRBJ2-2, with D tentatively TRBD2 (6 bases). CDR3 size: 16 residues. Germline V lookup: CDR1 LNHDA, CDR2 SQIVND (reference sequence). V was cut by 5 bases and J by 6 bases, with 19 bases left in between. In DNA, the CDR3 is TGTGCCAGTAGTGGGGAGCTGGGAGGTCGAGCCGGGGAGCTGTTTTTT. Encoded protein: CASSGELGGRAGELFF.

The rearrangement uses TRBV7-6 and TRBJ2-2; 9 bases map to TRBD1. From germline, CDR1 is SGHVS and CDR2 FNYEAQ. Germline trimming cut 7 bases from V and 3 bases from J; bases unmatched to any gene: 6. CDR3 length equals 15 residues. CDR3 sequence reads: CASTSGQGYTGELFF. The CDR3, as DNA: TGTGCCAGCACATCGGGACAGGGATACACCGGGGAGCTGTTTTTT.

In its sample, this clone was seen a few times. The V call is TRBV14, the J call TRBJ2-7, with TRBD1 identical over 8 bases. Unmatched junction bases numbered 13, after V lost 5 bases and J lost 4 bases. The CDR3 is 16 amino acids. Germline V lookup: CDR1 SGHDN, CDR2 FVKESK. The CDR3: CASSGEPGTGSYEQYF. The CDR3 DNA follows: TGTGCCAGCAGCGGCGAACCGGGGACAGGTTCTTACGAGCAGTACTTC.

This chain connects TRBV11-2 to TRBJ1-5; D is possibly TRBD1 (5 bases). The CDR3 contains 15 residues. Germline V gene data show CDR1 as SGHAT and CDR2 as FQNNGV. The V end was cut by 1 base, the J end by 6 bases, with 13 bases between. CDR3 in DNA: TGTGCCAGCAGCTTAGGGCAGGGTGTAGGTCAGCCCCAGCATTTT. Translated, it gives CASSLGQGVGQPQHF.

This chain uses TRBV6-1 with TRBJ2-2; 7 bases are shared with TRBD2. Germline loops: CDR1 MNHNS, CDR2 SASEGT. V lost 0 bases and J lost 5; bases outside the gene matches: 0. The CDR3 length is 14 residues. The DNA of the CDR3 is TGTGCCAGCAGTGAAGCGGGGGGGACCGGGGAGCTGTTTTTT. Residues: CASSEAGGTGELFF.

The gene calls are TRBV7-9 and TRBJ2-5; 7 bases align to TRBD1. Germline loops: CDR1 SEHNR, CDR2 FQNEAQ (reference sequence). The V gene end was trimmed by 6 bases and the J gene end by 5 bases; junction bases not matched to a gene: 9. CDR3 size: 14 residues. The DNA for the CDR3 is TGTGCCAGCAGTAGGGACAGTCCCCATGAGACCCAGTACTTC. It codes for CASSRDSPHETQYF.

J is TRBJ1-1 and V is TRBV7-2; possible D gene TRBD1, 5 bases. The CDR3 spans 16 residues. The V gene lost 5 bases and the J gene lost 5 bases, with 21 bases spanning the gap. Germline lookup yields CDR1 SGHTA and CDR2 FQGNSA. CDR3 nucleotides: TGTGCCAGCAGCCCCTATCACGTGGGGGGAGGGACTGAAGCTTTCTTT. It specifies CASSPYHVGGGTEAFF.

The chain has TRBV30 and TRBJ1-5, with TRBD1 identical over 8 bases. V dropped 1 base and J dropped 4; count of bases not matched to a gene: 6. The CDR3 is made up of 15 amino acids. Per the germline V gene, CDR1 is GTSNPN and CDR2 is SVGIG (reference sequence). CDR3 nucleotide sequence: TGTGCCTGGAGTGGGGCAGGGGGCCGGAATCAGCCCCAGCATTTT. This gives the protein CAWSGAGGRNQPQHF.

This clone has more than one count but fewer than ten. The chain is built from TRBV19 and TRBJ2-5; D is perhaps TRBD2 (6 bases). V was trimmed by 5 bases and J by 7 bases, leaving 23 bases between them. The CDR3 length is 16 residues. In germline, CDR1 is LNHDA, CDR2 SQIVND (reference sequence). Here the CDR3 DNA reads TGTGCCAGTAGTGCCCTGGGCGGGGCGCTTTCTGTGACCCAGTACTTC. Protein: CASSALGGALSVTQYF.

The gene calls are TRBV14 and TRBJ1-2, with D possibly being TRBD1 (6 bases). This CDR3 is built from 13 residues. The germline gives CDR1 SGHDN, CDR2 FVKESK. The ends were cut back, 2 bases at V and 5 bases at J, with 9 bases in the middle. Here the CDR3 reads CASSQPTGYGYTF. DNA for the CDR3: TGTGCCAGCAGCCAACCCACAGGGTATGGCTACACCTTC.

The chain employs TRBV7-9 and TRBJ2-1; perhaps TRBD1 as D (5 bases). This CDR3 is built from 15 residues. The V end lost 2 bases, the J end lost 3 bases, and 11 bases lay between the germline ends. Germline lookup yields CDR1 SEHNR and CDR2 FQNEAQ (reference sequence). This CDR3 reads CASSLPQGLYNEQFF. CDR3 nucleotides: TGTGCCAGCAGCTTACCCCAGGGCCTCTACAATGAGCAGTTCTTC.